The sequence of this T cell receptor (beta chain) was determined in a study of post-analysis software for immune sequencing data. Study details: Some patients lacked subtype; others had relapsing-remitting, secondary progressive or progressive-relapsing disease. General study points: When compared against controls, multiple sclerosis patients showed significantly lower normalized Chao1 diversity. Four to six TRBV segments were more frequent in patients than controls; TRBV5-6, TRBV5-1 and TRBV20-1 belonged to this group. Strong co-clustering by F measure was seen for same-batch samples.

This clonotype appeared a few times. The antigen remains undetermined. CDR1 is LGHDT and CDR2 is YNNKEL in the germline V gene (reference sequence). The CDR3 covers 15 residues. V was cut by 3 bases and J by 1 base, with 10 bases left in between. Researchers reported that TCR beta cDNA libraries carried unique molecular identifiers. Out of roughly 1 to 11 million T cells, a few hundred thousand cDNA molecules were generated. TCRdb reprocessed the PCR reads with MiXCR, giving one entry per CDR3 protein. The sample records 600,000 to 700,000 distinct CDR3 sequences, 59% being singletons. Specimen: blood. V and J are TRBV3-1 and TRBJ2-1, with a weak D call TRBD2 (5 bases). This clonotype was obtained from a girl under 10 years old with multiple sclerosis. The CDR3 bases are TGTGCCAGCAGCCATAGCGTGACGTCCTACAATGAGCAGTTCTTC. Its translation: CASSHSVTSYNEQFF.